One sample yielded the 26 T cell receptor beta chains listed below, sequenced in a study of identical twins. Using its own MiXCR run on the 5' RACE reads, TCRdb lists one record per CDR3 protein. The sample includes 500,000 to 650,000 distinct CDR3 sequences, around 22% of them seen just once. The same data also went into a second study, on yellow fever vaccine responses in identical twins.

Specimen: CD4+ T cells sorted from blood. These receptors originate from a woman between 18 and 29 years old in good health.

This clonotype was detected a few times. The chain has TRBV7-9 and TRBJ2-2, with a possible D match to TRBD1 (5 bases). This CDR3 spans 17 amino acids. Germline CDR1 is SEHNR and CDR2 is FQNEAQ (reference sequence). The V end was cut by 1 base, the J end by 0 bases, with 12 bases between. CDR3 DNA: TGTGCCAGCAGCTTAGGTCGACAGACGGCGAACACCGGGGAGCTGTTTTTT. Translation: CASSLGRQTANTGELFF.

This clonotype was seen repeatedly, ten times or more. CDR3 coding DNA: TGCGCCAGCAGCTTTAGTTCTCTTGCTAGCGAGGACACCGGGGAGCTGTTTTTT. Amino acid sequence: CASSFSSLASEDTGELFF. J is TRBJ2-2 and V is TRBV5-1; D perhaps matches TRBD2 (6 bases). The germline gives CDR1 SGHRS, CDR2 YFSETQ. The CDR3 length is 18 residues. The germline V and J ends were trimmed by 2 bases and 3 bases, with 20 bases remaining between them.

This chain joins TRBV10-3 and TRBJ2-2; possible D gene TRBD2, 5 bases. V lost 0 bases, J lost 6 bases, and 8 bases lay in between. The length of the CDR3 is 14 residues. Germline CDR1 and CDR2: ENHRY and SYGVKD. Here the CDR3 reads CAISESVGAGELFF. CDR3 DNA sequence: TGTGCCATCAGTGAGTCGGTCGGGGCCGGGGAGCTGTTTTTT.

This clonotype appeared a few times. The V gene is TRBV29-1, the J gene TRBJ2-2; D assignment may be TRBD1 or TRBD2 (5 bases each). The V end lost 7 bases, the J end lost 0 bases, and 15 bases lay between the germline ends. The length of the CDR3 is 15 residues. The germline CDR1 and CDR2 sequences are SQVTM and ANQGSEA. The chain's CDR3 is CSARLRGTNTGELFF. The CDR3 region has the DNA TGCAGCGCCCGGCTGAGGGGAACGAACACCGGGGAGCTGTTTTTT.

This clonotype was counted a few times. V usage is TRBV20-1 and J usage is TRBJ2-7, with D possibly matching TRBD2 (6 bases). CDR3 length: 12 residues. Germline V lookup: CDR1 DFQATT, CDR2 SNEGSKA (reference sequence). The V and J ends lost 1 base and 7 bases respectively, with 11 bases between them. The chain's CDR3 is CSARGGGFEQYF. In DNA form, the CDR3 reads TGCAGTGCTAGAGGGGGAGGTTTTGAGCAGTACTTC.

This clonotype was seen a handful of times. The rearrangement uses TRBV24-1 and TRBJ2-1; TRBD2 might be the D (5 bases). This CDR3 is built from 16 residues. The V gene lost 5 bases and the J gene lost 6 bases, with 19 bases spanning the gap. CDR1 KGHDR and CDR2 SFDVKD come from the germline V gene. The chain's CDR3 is CATSGPGSPRGNEQFF. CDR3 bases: TGTGCCACCAGTGGCCCGGGGTCCCCTAGAGGCAATGAGCAGTTCTTC.

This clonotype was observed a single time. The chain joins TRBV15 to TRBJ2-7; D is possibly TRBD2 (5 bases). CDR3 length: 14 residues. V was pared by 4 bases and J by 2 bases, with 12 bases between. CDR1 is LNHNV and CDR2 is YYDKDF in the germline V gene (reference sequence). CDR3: CATSKAETPYEQYF. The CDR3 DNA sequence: TGTGCCACCAGCAAAGCGGAGACCCCCTACGAGCAGTACTTC. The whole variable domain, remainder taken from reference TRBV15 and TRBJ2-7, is DAMVIQNPRYQVTQFGKPVTLSCSQTLNHNVMYWYQQKSSQAPKLLFHYYDKDFNNEADTPDNFQSRRPNTSFCFLDIRSPGLGDTAMYLCATSKAETPYEQYFGPGTRLTVT.

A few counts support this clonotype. CDR3 sequence: CASSEGQDIYNEQFF. The DNA of the CDR3 is TGTGCCAGCAGCGAGGGACAGGATATTTACAATGAGCAGTTCTTC. The chain uses TRBV9 and TRBJ2-1; 8 nucleotides line up with TRBD1. CDR3 length equals 15 residues. Trimming cost V 3 bases and J 4 bases; bases outside gene matches: 6. Germline V gene lookup returns CDR1 SGDLS and CDR2 YYNGEE.

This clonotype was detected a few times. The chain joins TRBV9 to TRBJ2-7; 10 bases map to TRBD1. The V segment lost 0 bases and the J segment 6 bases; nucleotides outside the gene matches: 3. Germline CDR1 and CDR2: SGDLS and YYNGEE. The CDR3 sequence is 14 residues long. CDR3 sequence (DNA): TGTGCCAGCAGCGTAGCGGGACAGGGGAGCGAGCAGTACTTC. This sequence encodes CASSVAGQGSEQYF.

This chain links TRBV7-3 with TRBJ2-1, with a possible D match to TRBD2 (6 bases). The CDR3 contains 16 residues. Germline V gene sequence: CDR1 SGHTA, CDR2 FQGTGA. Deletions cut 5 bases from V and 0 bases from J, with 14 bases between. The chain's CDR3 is CASSGSGLGSYNEQFF. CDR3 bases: TGTGCCAGCAGCGGATCGGGACTCGGCTCCTACAATGAGCAGTTCTTC.

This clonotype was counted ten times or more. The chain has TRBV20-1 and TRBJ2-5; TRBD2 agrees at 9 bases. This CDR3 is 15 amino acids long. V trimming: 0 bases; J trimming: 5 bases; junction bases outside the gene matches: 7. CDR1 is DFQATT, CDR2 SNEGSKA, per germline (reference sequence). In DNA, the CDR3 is TGCAGTGCTAGAGATCCAGCGGGAGGTCCTGAGACCCAGTACTTC. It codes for CSARDPAGGPETQYF.

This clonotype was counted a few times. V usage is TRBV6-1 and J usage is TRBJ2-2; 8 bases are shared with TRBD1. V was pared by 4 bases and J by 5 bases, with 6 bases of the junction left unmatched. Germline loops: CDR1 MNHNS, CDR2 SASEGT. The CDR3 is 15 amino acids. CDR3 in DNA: TGTGCCAGCAGTGCGGACAGGGCGTCTACCGGGGAGCTGTTTTTT. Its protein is CASSADRASTGELFF.

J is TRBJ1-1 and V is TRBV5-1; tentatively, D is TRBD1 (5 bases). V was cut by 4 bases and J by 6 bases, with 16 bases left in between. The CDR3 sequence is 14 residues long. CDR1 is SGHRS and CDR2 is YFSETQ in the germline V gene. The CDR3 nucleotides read TGCGCCAGCAGCCCCGGAGGTGACAGCTCTGAAGCTTTCTTT. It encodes CASSPGGDSSEAFF.

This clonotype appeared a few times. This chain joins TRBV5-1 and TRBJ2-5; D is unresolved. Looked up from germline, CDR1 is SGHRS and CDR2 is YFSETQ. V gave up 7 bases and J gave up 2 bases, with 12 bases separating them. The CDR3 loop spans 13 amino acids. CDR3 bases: TGCGCCAGCCTTGACGGAAAGCAAGAGACCCAGTACTTC. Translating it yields CASLDGKQETQYF.

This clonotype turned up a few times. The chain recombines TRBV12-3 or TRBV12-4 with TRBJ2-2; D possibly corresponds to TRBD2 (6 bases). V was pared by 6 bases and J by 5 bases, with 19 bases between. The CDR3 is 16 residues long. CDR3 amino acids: CASSPEGRGNTGELFF. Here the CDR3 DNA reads TGTGCCAGCAGCCCTGAGGGGCGGGGTAATACCGGGGAGCTGTTTTTT.

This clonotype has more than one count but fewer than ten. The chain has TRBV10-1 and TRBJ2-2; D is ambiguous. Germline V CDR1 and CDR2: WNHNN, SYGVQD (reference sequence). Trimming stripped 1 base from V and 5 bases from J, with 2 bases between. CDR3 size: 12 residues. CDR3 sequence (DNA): TGCGCCAGCAGTGAGTGGACCGGGGAGCTGTTTTTT. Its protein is CASSEWTGELFF.

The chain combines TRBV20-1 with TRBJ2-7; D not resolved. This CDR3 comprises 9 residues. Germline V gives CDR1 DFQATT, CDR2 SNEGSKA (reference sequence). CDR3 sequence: CRVGCEQYF. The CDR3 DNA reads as TGCAGGGTGGGGTGCGAGCAGTACTTC.

CDR3 amino acids: CAISDGTAGYEQYF. CDR3 in DNA: TGTGCCATCAGTGACGGGACAGCAGGCTACGAGCAGTACTTC. This chain connects TRBV10-3 to TRBJ2-7; 7 bases match TRBD1. CDR1 is ENHRY, CDR2 SYGVKD, per germline. The CDR3 spans 14 residues. J gave up 3 bases and V 3 bases, and 5 bases lay outside the gene matches.

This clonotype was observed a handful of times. Here the CDR3 DNA reads TGTGCCAGCAGCCCCCCTCGGGCGGGGAACACTGAAGCTTTCTTT. Its translation is CASSPPRAGNTEAFF. This sequence joins TRBV2 and TRBJ1-1; D unclear. The CDR3 runs to 15 residues. Germline V lookup: CDR1 SNHLY, CDR2 FYNNEI. The V end was cut by 6 bases, the J end by 1 base, with 15 bases between.

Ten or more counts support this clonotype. Here the CDR3 reads CASSLEGYEQYV. CDR3 DNA: TGTGCCAGCAGCTTGGAAGGCTACGAGCAGTACGTC. The gene calls are TRBV5-6 and TRBJ2-7; D unclear. This CDR3 region has 12 residues. Germline V gene sequence: CDR1 SGHDT, CDR2 YYEEEE. Trimming cost V 0 bases and J 3 bases, with 4 bases left between them.

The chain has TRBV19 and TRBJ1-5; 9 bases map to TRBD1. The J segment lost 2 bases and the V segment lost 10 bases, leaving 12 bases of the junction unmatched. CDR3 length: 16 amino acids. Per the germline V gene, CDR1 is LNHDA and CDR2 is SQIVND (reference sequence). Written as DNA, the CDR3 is TGTGCCACCAAGGACAGGGGTAAAATAGGCAATCAGCCCCAGCATTTT. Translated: CATKDRGKIGNQPQHF.

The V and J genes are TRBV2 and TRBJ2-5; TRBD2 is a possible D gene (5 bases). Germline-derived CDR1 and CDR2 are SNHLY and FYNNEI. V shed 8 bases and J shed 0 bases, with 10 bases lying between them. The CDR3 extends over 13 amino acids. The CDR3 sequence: CASGTGNQETQYF. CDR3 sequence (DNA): TGTGCCAGCGGTACGGGGAACCAAGAGACCCAGTACTTC.

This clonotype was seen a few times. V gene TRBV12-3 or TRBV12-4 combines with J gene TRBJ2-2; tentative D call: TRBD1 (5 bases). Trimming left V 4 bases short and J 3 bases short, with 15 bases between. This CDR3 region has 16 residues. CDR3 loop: CASSSQAMEYTGELFF. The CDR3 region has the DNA TGTGCCAGCAGTTCACAGGCCATGGAGTACACCGGGGAGCTGTTTTTT.

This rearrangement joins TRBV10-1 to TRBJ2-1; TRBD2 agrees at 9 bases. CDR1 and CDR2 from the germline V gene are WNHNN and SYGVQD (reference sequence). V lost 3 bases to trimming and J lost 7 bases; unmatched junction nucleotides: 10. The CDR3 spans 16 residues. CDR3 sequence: CASSDGLGLARNEQFF. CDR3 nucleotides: TGCGCCAGCAGTGATGGTTTAGGACTAGCGAGAAATGAGCAGTTCTTC.

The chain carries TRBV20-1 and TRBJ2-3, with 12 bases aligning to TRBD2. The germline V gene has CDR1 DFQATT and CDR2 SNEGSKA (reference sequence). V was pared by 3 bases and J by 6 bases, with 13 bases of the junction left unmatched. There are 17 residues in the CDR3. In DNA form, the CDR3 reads TGCAGTGCTAGCCAGGGGTTCGGGACTAGCGGGTTTGATACGCAGTATTTT. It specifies CSASQGFGTSGFDTQYF.

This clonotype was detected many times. DNA of the CDR3: TGTGCCAGCAGCTTATTAGGCGGGGGGGAGCAGTTCTTC. Residues: CASSLLGGGEQFF. The chain employs TRBV7-9 and TRBJ2-1, with 8 bases aligning to TRBD2. The germline gives CDR1 SEHNR, CDR2 FQNEAQ (reference sequence). V trimming: 2 bases; J trimming: 10 bases; junction bases outside the gene matches: 4. This CDR3 is 13 amino acids long.